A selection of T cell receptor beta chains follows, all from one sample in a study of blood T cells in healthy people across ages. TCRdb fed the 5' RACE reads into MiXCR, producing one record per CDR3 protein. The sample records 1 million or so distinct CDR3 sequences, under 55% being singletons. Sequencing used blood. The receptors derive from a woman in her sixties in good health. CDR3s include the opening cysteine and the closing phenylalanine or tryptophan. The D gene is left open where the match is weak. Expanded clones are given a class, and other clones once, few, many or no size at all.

CDR3 protein: CASSPLVGSQFF; clone size: NA; D gene: NA; J gene: TRBJ2-1; V gene: TRBV3-1
CDR3 protein: CSARDHRGSYYEQYF; clone size: few; D gene: NA; J gene: TRBJ2-7; V gene: TRBV20-1
CDR3 protein: CSASPGDSTDTQYF; clone size: many; D gene: NA; J gene: TRBJ2-3; V gene: TRBV20-1
CDR3 protein: CASSPLQARTVEQYF; clone size: NA; D gene: NA; J gene: NA; V gene: TRBV27
CDR3 protein: CASSSIGSKRELKEQYF; clone size: few; D gene: TRBD2; J gene: TRBJ2-7; V gene: TRBV6-2/TRBV6-3
CDR3 protein: CASSTRPENTEAFF; clone size: NA; D gene: NA; J gene: TRBJ1-1; V gene: TRBV5-1
CDR3 protein: CASSRGGVVEQFF; clone size: NA; D gene: NA; J gene: NA; V gene: TRBV11-2
CDR3 protein: CASSLDSEDTEAFF; clone size: few; D gene: NA; J gene: TRBJ1-1; V gene: TRBV4-1
CDR3 protein: CSARVLAGSVYNEQFF; clone size: NA; D gene: TRBD2; J gene: TRBJ2-1; V gene: TRBV20-1
CDR3 protein: CASSPGTSAPSADTQYF; clone size: NA; D gene: TRBD2; J gene: TRBJ2-3; V gene: TRBV4-2
CDR3 protein: CASSQRDRAAYEQYF; clone size: NA; D gene: TRBD1; J gene: TRBJ2-7; V gene: TRBV11-2